This is a list of T cell receptor beta chains from one sample in a study of T-cell memory formation after mild COVID-19. TCRdb re-called the 5' RACE reads through MiXCR, storing one row per CDR3 protein. The sample lists around 430,000 distinct CDR3 sequences; about 15% were seen once. The sample consisted of PBMCs or a T cell subset sorted from them (not recorded which). The receptor source for this set is a man aged 18 to 30 who had mild COVID-19 (a few samples of this study predate the infection). Cell type and time point are not known. Each CDR3 is given with its conserved first and last residue. The D gene is left open where the match is weak. Only some rows state a clone size, as once, few, many or a class for expanded clones.

v_call: TRBV29-1; clone_size: .; j_call: TRBJ2-2; d_call: .; cdr3_nt: TGCAGCGTCCACACTCTAACCGGGGAGCTGTTTTTT; cdr3_aa: CSVHTLTGELFF
v_call: TRBV2; clone_size: .; j_call: TRBJ2-1; d_call: TRBD2; cdr3_nt: TGTGCCAGCAGCCTCCGACTAGCGGGGGGGAGGGACAATGAGCAGTTCTTC; cdr3_aa: CASSLRLAGGRDNEQFF
v_call: TRBV6-2/TRBV6-3; clone_size: few; j_call: TRBJ2-1; d_call: TRBD2; cdr3_nt: TGTGCCACACGGCTAGCGGGGGTCCCCCGTCCGGTCTTC; cdr3_aa: CATRLAGVPRPVF
v_call: TRBV6-2/TRBV6-3; clone_size: few; j_call: TRBJ1-1; d_call: .; cdr3_nt: TGTGCCAGCGGCGCTCGTTGGCACACTGAAGCTTTCTTT; cdr3_aa: CASGARWHTEAFF
v_call: TRBV7-9; clone_size: .; j_call: TRBJ1-2; d_call: .; cdr3_nt: TGTGCCAGCAGCTTGGGCAGGTGGCCCTATGGCTACACCTTC; cdr3_aa: CASSLGRWPYGYTF
v_call: TRBV28; clone_size: few; j_call: TRBJ2-3; d_call: .; cdr3_nt: TGTGCCAGCAGTTTAGGCCCAACGCCAGATACGCAGTATTTT; cdr3_aa: CASSLGPTPDTQYF
v_call: TRBV7-2; clone_size: .; j_call: TRBJ2-2; d_call: .; cdr3_nt: TGTGCCAGCAGCTTCCGGGGAAGCACCGGGGAGCTGTTTTTT; cdr3_aa: CASSFRGSTGELFF
v_call: TRBV7-2; clone_size: .; j_call: TRBJ2-2; d_call: TRBD1; cdr3_nt: TGTGCCAGCAGCTTAGTAGGGACAGGGTACGGCGGCACCGGGGAGATGTTTTTT; cdr3_aa: CASSLVGTGYGGTGEMFF
v_call: TRBV4-1; clone_size: .; j_call: TRBJ1-2; d_call: .; cdr3_nt: TGCGCCAGCAGCCAAGTGGGGCATGGCTACACCTTC; cdr3_aa: CASSQVGHGYTF
v_call: TRBV5-1; clone_size: few; j_call: TRBJ2-3; d_call: .; cdr3_nt: TGCGCCAGCAGCTTGGCTGCTGAGACAGATACGCAGTATTTT; cdr3_aa: CASSLAAETDTQYF
v_call: TRBV7-7; clone_size: .; j_call: TRBJ2-1; d_call: TRBD2; cdr3_nt: TGTGCTAGCAGCTTAGAGCGGGGAAATGAGCAGTTCTTC; cdr3_aa: CASSLERGNEQFF
v_call: TRBV6-5; clone_size: .; j_call: TRBJ1-2; d_call: .; cdr3_nt: TGTGCCAGCGGGGCCGGGGAAGACTATGGCTACACCTTC; cdr3_aa: CASGAGEDYGYTF
v_call: TRBV5-1; clone_size: .; j_call: TRBJ2-7; d_call: .; cdr3_nt: TGCGCCAGCAGCCCCGGCCCCGCGGAAGAGCAGTACTTC; cdr3_aa: CASSPGPAEEQYF
v_call: TRBV5-6; clone_size: .; j_call: TRBJ2-3; d_call: .; cdr3_nt: TGTGCCAGCAGCTTTGTCAGTAGCACAGATACGCAGTATTTT; cdr3_aa: CASSFVSSTDTQYF
v_call: TRBV4-3; clone_size: few; j_call: TRBJ2-3; d_call: .; cdr3_nt: TGCGCCAGCAGCCAGAGGGCAGGGGCTTACACAGATACGCAGTATTTT; cdr3_aa: CASSQRAGAYTDTQYF
v_call: TRBV5-1; clone_size: few; j_call: TRBJ1-1; d_call: .; cdr3_nt: TGCGCCAGCAGCTTGGGGTGGGGCCCGGACACTGAAGCTTTCTTT; cdr3_aa: CASSLGWGPDTEAFF
v_call: TRBV2; clone_size: few; j_call: TRBJ2-1; d_call: TRBD2; cdr3_nt: TGTGCCAGCATTCACACTAGCGGTGAGCAGTTCTTC; cdr3_aa: CASIHTSGEQFF
v_call: TRBV5-4; clone_size: .; j_call: TRBJ1-1; d_call: .; cdr3_nt: TGTGCCAGCAGCCAGCCGGGTCGCCGAACTGAAGCTTTCTTT; cdr3_aa: CASSQPGRRTEAFF
v_call: TRBV6-5; clone_size: few; j_call: TRBJ2-2; d_call: .; cdr3_nt: TGTGCCAGCAGTTACATAGTGGGCACGGCCGCCGGGGAGCTGTTTTTT; cdr3_aa: CASSYIVGTAAGELFF
v_call: TRBV29-1; clone_size: .; j_call: TRBJ1-2; d_call: .; cdr3_nt: TGCAGCGGAGTAACAGTGGAGGGCTACACCTTC; cdr3_aa: CSGVTVEGYTF
v_call: TRBV5-1; clone_size: .; j_call: TRBJ2-3; d_call: .; cdr3_nt: TGCGCCAGCAGGGCGGGGGCACTCTCATACACAGATACGCAGTATTTT; cdr3_aa: CASRAGALSYTDTQYF
v_call: TRBV7-9; clone_size: .; j_call: TRBJ1-5; d_call: .; cdr3_nt: TGTGCCAGCAGCTTCGCGTATGGATCGGATCAGCCCCAGCATTTT; cdr3_aa: CASSFAYGSDQPQHF
v_call: TRBV24-1; clone_size: .; j_call: TRBJ2-7; d_call: TRBD1; cdr3_nt: TGTGCCACCAGCCGGACAGGGCACTCCTACGAGCAGTACTTC; cdr3_aa: CATSRTGHSYEQYF
v_call: TRBV20-1; clone_size: few; j_call: TRBJ2-2; d_call: TRBD2; cdr3_nt: TGCAGTGCTACTTCCTGGACTAGCGGGGCGGGCGGGGAGCTGTTTTTT; cdr3_aa: CSATSWTSGAGGELFF
v_call: TRBV11-2; clone_size: few; j_call: TRBJ2-7; d_call: .; cdr3_nt: TGTGCCAGCAGCTTATACACAGGTACTGCAGGCGTCGAGCAGTACTTC; cdr3_aa: CASSLYTGTAGVEQYF
v_call: TRBV7-9; clone_size: few; j_call: TRBJ1-1; d_call: .; cdr3_nt: TGTGCCAGCACCCCAGGCAGGGTGGAAACTGAAGCTTTCTTT; cdr3_aa: CASTPGRVETEAFF
v_call: TRBV6-2/TRBV6-3; clone_size: .; j_call: TRBJ1-5; d_call: .; cdr3_nt: TGTGCCAGCAGTTACTGGGGGAGTCAGCCCCAGCATTTT; cdr3_aa: CASSYWGSQPQHF
v_call: TRBV5-1; clone_size: .; j_call: TRBJ2-4; d_call: .; cdr3_nt: TGCGCCAGCAGCAGTGAAATAGCCAAAAACATTCAGTACTTC; cdr3_aa: CASSSEIAKNIQYF
v_call: TRBV7-2; clone_size: few; j_call: TRBJ2-7; d_call: .; cdr3_nt: TGTGCCAGCAGCTTGGACCTGTCCTACGAGCAGTACTTC; cdr3_aa: CASSLDLSYEQYF
v_call: TRBV7-3; clone_size: .; j_call: TRBJ2-4; d_call: .; cdr3_nt: TGTGCCAGCAGCTACGGGGGTACGGACATTCAGTACTTC; cdr3_aa: CASSYGGTDIQYF
v_call: TRBV12-3/TRBV12-4; clone_size: .; j_call: TRBJ1-4; d_call: TRBD1; cdr3_nt: TGTGCCAGCAGTTTTCAGGGGGCAAATGAAAAACTGTTTTTT; cdr3_aa: CASSFQGANEKLFF
v_call: TRBV20-1; clone_size: .; j_call: TRBJ2-7; d_call: .; cdr3_nt: TGCAGTGCTAGCCACTGGGGGTATGGGACTTACGAGCAGTACTTC; cdr3_aa: CSASHWGYGTYEQYF